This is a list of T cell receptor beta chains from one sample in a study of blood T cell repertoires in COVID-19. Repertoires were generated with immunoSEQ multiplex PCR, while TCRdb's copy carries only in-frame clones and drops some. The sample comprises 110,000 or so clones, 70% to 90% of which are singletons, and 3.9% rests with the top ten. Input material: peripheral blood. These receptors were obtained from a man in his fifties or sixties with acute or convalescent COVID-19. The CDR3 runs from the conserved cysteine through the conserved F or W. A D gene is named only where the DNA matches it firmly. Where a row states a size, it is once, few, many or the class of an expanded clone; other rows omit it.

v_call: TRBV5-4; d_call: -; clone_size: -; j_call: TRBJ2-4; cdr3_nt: TGTGCCAGCAGCTTGGACTTCCCGGGCATTCAGTACTTC; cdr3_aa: CASSLDFPGIQYF
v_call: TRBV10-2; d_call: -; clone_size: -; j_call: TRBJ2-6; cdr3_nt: TGCGCCAGCAGTGAGTTCGCGGCTGGGGCCAACGTCCTGACTTTC; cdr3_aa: CASSEFAAGANVLTF
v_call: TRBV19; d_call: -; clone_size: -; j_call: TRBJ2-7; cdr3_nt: TGTGCCAGTAGTATAGATCCGGGACTGGCCTACGAGCAGTACTTC; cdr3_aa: CASSIDPGLAYEQYF
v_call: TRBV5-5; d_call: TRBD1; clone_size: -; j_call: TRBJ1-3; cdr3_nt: TGTGCCAGCAGCTTGGGGGGACAGGGCGGCACCATATATTTT; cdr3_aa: CASSLGGQGGTIYF
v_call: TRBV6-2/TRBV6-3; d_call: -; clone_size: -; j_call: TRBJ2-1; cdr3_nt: TGTGCCAGCAGTGACACCTTCGATGAGCAGTTCTTC; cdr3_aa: CASSDTFDEQFF
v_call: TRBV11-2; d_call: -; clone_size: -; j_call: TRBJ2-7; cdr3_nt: TGTGCCAGCAGCACCGGGGGGCCTGGGAACGAGCAGTACTTC; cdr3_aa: CASSTGGPGNEQYF
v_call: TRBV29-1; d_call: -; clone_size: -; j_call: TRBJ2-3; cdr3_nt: TGCAGCGTTCCCCCCAGTTTGTTCGGGGGGCGGGTGGATACGCAGTATTTT; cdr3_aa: CSVPPSLFGGRVDTQYF
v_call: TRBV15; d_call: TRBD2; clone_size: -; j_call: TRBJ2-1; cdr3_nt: TGTGCCACCAGCAGAACGAGCGGGAGGGCCTTTGGGGAGCAGTTCTTC; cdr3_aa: CATSRTSGRAFGEQFF
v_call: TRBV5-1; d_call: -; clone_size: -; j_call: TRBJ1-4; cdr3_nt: TGCGCCAGCAGCCGCTCCGGGAGGGGAGGGGAAAAACTGTTTTTT; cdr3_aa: CASSRSGRGGEKLFF
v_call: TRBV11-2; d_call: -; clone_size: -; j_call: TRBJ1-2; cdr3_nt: TGTGCCAGCAGCACCCGACAGGAAAGGAACTATGGCTACACCTTC; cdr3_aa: CASSTRQERNYGYTF
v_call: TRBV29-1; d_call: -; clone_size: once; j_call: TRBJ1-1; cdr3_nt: TGCAGCGTAGTGACAGTGGGCACTGAAGCTTTCTTT; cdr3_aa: CSVVTVGTEAFF
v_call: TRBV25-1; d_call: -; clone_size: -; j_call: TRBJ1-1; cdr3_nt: TGTGCCAGCAGTGAGCGAGAAGGGGCGGCTGGTGAAGCTTTCTTT; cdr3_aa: CASSEREGAAGEAFF
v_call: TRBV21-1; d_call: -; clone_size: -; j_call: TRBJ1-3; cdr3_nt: TGTGCCAGCAGCAAGAATAGCACCTCTGGAAACACCATATATTTT; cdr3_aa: CASSKNSTSGNTIYF
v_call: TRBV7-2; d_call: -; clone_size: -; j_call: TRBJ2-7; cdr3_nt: TGTGCCAGCAGCTTAGATGGTTGGTCTGCCCGGGAGCAGTACTTC; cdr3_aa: CASSLDGWSAREQYF
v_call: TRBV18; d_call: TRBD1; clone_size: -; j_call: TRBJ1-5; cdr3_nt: TGTGCCAGCTCACCTGGACAGGGGGCTTTTCAGCCCCAGCATTTT; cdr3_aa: CASSPGQGAFQPQHF
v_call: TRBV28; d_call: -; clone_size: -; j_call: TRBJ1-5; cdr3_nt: TGTGCCAGCGGGAAGACAGTTAGCAATCAGCCCCAGCATTTT; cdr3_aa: CASGKTVSNQPQHF
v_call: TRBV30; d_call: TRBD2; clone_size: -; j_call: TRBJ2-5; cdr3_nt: TGTGCCTGGAGTGGCAAAGCGGGAGGAGAGACCCAGTACTTC; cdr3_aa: CAWSGKAGGETQYF
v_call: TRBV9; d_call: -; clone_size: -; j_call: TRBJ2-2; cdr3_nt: TGTGCCAGCAGCGTAGGGTCGAGCACCGGGGAGCTGTTTTTT; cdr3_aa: CASSVGSSTGELFF
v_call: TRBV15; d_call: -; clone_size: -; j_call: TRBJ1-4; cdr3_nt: TGTGCCACCAGCATGAGGGCCACTGATGAAAAACTGTTTTTT; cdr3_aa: CATSMRATDEKLFF
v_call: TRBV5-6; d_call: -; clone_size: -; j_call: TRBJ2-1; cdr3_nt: TGTGCCAGCAGCTTGGACGGGACAAATGAGCAGTTCTTC; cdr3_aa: CASSLDGTNEQFF
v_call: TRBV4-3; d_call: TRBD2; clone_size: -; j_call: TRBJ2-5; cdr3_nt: TGCGCCAGCAGCCACGGACTAGGACAAGAGACCCAGTACTTC; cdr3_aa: CASSHGLGQETQYF
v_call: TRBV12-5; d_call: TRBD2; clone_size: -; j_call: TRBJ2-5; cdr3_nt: TGTGCTAGTGGTTTGGGGATTGGGGGGGACGAGACCCAGTACTTC; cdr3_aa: CASGLGIGGDETQYF
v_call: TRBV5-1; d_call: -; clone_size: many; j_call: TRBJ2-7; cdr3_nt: TGCGCCAGCAGCCTAGGTTTGGAGCAGTACTTC; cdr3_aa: CASSLGLEQYF
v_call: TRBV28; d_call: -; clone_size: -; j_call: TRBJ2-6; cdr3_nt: TGTGCCAGCAGTTTAGCAGGGGCCACCTCTGGGGCCAACGTCCTGACTTTC; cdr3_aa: CASSLAGATSGANVLTF
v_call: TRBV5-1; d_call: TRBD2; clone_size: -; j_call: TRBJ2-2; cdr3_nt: TGCGCCAGCAGCGTGGGACTAGCGGGAGGGGTCGGGGAGCTGTTTTTT; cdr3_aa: CASSVGLAGGVGELFF
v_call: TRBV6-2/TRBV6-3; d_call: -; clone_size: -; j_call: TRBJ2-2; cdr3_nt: TGTGCCAGCAGTTCGCCAGGGCGTACCGGGGAGCTGTTTTTT; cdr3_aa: CASSSPGRTGELFF
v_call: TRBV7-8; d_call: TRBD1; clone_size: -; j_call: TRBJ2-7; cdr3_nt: TGTGCCAGCAGCCAAGACAGGGACGAGCAGTACTTC; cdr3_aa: CASSQDRDEQYF
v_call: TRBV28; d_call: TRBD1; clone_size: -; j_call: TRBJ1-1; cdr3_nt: TGTGCCAGCATGCCGACCCAGGGGGCTGGTGGCACTGAAGCTTTCTTT; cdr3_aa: CASMPTQGAGGTEAFF
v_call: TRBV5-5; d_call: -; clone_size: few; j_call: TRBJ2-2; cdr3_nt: TGTGCCAGCAGCTTGGCCCTAACAGGAACCGGGGAGCTGTTTTTT; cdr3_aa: CASSLALTGTGELFF
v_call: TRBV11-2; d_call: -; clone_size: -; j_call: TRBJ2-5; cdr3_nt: TGTGCCAGCAGCTTAGGGTTGGGCGAGACCCAGTACTTC; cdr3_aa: CASSLGLGETQYF
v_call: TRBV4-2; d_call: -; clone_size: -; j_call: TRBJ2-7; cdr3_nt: TGTGCCAGCAGCCAAAGTCTGGACACTGCCTACGAGCAGTACTTC; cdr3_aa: CASSQSLDTAYEQYF
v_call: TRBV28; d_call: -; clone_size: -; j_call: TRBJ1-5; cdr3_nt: TGTGCCAGCAGTTTATGGAGTCAGCCCCAGCATTTT; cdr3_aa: CASSLWSQPQHF
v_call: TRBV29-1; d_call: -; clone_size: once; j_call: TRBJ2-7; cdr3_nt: TGCAGCGGCGGGACGGACTACGAGCAGTACTTC; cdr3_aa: CSGGTDYEQYF
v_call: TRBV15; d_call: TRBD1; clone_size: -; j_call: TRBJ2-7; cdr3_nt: TGTGCCACCGGATTAGAAAGGGACAGTTCGACTTACGAGCAGTACTTC; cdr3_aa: CATGLERDSSTYEQYF
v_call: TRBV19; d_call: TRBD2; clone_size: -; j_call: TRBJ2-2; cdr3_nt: TGTGCCAGTAGTGTCCGGGGGGGGTCGGACACCGGGGAGCTGTTTTTT; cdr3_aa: CASSVRGGSDTGELFF
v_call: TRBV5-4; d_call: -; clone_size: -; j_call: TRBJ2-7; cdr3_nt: TGTGCCAGCAGCCGGGACACAATCTACGAGCAGTACTTC; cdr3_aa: CASSRDTIYEQYF
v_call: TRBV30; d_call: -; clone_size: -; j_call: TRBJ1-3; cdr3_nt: TGTGGCTTGGCTGCTGGAAACACCATATATTTT; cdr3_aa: CGLAAGNTIYF
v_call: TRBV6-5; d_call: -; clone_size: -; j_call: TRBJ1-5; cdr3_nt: TGTGCCAGCAGTTCGGGACAAGTTGGGCAGCCCCAGCATTTT; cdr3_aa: CASSSGQVGQPQHF
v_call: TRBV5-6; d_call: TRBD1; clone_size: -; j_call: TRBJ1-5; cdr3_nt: TGTGCCAGCAGCTTGACAGGGGGCGGCTATCAGCCCCAGCATTTT; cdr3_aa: CASSLTGGGYQPQHF
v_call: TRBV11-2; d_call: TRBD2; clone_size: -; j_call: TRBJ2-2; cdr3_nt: TGTGCCAGCAGCGCCAACGGACTAGCGAGGGGGATCGGGGAGCTGTTTTTT; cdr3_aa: CASSANGLARGIGELFF
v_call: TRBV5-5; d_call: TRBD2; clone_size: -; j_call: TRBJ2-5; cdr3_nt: TGTGCCAGCAGCTTGGCCACGCTAGCGGGGAAAGAGACCCAGTACTTC; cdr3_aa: CASSLATLAGKETQYF
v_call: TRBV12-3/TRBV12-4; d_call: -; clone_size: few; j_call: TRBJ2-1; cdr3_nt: TGTGCCAGCAGTCTTCACAATGAGCAGTTCTTC; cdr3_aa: CASSLHNEQFF
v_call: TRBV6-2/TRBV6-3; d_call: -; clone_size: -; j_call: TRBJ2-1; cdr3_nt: TGTGCCAGCAGTTACTCTCAACAGGGCCACTACAATGAGCAGTTCTTC; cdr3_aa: CASSYSQQGHYNEQFF
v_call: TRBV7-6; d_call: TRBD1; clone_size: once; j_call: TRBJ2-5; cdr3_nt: TGTGCCAGCAGCCGACTCGGGACAGACCAAGAGACCCAGTACTTC; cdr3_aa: CASSRLGTDQETQYF
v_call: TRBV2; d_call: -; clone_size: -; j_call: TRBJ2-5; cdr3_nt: TGTGCCAGCAGTCCCGCGTTATGGGAGACCCAGTACTTC; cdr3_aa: CASSPALWETQYF
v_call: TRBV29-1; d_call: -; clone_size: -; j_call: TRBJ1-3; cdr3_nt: TGCAGCGCCACAGTAGCTGGAAACACCATATATTTT; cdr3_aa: CSATVAGNTIYF
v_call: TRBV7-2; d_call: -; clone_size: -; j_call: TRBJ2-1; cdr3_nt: TGTGCCAGCAGCTTAGGGTTAGTGGGCCCCCCCTACAATGAGCAGTTCTTC; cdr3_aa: CASSLGLVGPPYNEQFF
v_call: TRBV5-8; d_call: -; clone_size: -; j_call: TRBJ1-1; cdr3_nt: TGTGCCAGCTCCCGGGGGAACAGAATGAACACTGAAGCTTTCTTT; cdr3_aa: CASSRGNRMNTEAFF
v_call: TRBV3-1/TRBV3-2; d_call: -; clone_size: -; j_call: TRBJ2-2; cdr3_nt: TGTGCCAGCTCACCACGGGTCGGGGAGCTGTTTTTT; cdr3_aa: CASSPRVGELFF
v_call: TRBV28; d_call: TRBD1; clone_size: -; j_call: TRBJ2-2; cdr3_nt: TGTGCCAGCAGTTTAGAGGGACAGGGGATTGGCGGGGAGCTGTTTTTT; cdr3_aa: CASSLEGQGIGGELFF
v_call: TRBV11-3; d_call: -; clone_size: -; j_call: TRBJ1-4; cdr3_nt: TGTGCCAGCAGCCCCAACCGGGACAAGCAAAAACTGTTTTTT; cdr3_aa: CASSPNRDKQKLFF
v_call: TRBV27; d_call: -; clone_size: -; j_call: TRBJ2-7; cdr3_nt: TGTGCCAGCAGGCAGGGGCAAGGCGAGCAGTACTTC; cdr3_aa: CASRQGQGEQYF
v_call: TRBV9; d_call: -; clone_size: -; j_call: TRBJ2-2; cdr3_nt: TGTGCCAGCAGCCCCCAACTCCAGGTCGCCGGGGAGCTGTTTTTT; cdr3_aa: CASSPQLQVAGELFF
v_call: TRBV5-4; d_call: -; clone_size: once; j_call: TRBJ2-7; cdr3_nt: TGTGCCAGCAGCTTCCAGGGATCGGGCGAGCAGTACTTC; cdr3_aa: CASSFQGSGEQYF
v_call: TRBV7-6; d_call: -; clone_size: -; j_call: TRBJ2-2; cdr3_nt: TGTGCCAGCAGATCATCAGCGGGACAACCCCTGGGGGAGCTGTTTTTT; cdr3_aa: CASRSSAGQPLGELFF
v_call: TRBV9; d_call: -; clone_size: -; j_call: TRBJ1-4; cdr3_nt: TGTGCCAGCAGCGCGGAGCAGGGCAATGAAAAACTGTTTTTT; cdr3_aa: CASSAEQGNEKLFF